A single sample gave rise to the 2 T cell receptor beta chains below, sequenced in a study of CXCR3-negative and CXCR3-positive naive CD8 T cells. With UMI labels, 5' RACE was used to prepare the TRB cDNA libraries. Following a re-call of the 5' RACE reads, TCRdb has one entry per CDR3 protein and lacks DNA. This specimen shows some 50,000 distinct CDR3 sequences; the ten leading clones hold approximately 1.4%. The sequencing input was naive CXCR3- CD8+ T cells from blood. Subset denoted: CD45RO-CCR7+CD27+CD95- naive CD8+ T cells lacking CXCR3 (TNR3-). Receptors were obtained from a human donor in good health. Some clones in this sample may be carry-over from other donors' samples.

The chain links TRBV3-1 to TRBJ2-1; TCRdb selects TRBD2, and the lack of DNA leaves this call unchecked. CDR1 and CDR2 (germline): LGHDT, YNNKEL (reference sequence). CDR3 length: 15 amino acids. CDR3 sequence: CASSQLLAGANEQFF.

The chain recombines TRBV2 with TRBJ2-2; TCRdb lists TRBD2, though no DNA is available to test this call. The length of the CDR3 is 17 residues. Germline CDR1 SNHLY, CDR2 FYNNEI. CDR3 in amino acids: CASSEPSVGDNTGELFF.